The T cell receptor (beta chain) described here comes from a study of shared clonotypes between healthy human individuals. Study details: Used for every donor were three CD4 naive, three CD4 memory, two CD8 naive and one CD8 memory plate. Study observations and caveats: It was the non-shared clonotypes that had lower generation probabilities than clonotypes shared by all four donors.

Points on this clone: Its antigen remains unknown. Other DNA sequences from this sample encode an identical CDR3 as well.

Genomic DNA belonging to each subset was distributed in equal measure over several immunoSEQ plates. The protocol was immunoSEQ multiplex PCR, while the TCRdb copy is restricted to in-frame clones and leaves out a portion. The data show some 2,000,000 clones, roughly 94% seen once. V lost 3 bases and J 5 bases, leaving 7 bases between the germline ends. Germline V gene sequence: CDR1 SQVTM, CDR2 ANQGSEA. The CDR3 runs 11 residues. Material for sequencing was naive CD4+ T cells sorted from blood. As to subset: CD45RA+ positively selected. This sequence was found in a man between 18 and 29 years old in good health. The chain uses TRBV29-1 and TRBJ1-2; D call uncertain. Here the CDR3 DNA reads TGCAGCGTTGATCGAGATTATGGCTACACCTTC. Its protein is CSVDRDYGYTF.